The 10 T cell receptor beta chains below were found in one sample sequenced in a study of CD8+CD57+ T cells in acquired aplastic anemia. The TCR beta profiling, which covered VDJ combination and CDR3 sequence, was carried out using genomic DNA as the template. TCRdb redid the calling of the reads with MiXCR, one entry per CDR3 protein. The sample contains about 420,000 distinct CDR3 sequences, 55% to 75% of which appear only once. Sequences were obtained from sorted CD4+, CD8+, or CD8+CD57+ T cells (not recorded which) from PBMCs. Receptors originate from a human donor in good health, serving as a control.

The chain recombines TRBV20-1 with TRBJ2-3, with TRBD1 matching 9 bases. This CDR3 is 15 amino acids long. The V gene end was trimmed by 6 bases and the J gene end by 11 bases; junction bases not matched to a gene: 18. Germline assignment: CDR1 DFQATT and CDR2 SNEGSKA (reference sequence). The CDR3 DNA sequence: TGCAGTGCCACCCCTGTGGGACAGGGTCCAAGGGAGCAGTATTTT. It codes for CSATPVGQGPREQYF.

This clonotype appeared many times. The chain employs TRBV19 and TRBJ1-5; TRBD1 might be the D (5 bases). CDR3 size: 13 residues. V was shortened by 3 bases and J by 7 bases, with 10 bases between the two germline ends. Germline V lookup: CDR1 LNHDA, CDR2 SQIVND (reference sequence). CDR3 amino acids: CASSIRELQPQHF. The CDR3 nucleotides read TGTGCCAGTAGTATCAGGGAATTGCAGCCCCAGCATTTT.

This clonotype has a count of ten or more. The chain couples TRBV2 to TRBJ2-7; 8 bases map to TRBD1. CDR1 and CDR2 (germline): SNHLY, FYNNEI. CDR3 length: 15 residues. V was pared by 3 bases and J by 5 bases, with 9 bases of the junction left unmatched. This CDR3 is CASSEQPGQAHEQYF. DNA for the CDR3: TGTGCCAGCAGTGAGCAACCGGGACAGGCCCACGAGCAGTACTTC.

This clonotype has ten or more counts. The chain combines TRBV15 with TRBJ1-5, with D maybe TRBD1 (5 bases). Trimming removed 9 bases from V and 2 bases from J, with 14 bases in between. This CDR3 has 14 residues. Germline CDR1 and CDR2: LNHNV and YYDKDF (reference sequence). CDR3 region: CATDYGTGNQPQHF. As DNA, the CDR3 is TGTGCCACAGACTACGGGACGGGCAATCAGCCCCAGCATTTT.

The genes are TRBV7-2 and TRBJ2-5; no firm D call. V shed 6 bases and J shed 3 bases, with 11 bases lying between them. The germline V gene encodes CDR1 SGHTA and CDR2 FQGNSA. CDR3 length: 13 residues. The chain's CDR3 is CASSSPLEETQYF. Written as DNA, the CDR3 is TGTGCCAGCAGTTCGCCCTTGGAAGAGACCCAGTACTTC.

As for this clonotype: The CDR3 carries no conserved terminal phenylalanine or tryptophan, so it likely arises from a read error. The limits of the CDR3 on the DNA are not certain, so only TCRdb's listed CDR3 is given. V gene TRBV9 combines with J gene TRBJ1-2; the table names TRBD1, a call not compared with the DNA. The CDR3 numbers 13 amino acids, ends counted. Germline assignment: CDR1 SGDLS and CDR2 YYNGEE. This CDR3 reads CASSEGGGDIGSL.

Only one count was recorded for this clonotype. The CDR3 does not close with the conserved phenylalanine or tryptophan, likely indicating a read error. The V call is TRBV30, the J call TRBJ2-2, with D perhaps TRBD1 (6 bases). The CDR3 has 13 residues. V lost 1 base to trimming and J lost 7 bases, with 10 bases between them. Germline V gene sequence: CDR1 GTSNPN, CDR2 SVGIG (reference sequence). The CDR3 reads CAWSGQGIGELFS. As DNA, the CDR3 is TGTGCCTGGAGTGGGCAGGGGATCGGGGAGCTGTTTTCT.

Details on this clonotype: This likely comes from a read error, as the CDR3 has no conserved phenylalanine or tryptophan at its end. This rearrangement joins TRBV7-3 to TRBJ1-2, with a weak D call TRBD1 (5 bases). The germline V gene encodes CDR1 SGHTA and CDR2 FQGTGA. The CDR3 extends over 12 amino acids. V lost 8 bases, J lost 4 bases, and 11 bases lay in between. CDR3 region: CASGAGGYGYTY. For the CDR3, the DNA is TGTGCCAGCGGGGCCGGGGGCTATGGCTACACCTAC.

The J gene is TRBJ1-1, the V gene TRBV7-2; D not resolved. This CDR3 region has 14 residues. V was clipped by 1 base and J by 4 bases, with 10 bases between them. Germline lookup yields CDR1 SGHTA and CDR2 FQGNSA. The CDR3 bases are TGTGCCAGCAGCTTAGGGCCAGGTCGCACTGAAGCTTTCTTT. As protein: CASSLGPGRTEAFF.

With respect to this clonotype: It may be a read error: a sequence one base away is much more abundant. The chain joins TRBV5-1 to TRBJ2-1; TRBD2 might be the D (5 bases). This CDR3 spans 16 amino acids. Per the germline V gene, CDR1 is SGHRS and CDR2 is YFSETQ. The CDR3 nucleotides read TGCGCCAGCGGCTTGGAGGCCCGGTATTCCTACAATGAGCAGTTCTTC. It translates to CASGLEARYSYNEQFF.